The TCR beta chain under discussion was sequenced for a study of shared clonotypes between healthy human individuals. Overall study: Used for every donor were three CD4 naive, three CD4 memory, two CD8 naive and one CD8 memory plate.

Whole-study results and caveats: A limitation of the genetic and exposure-history diversity represented arose from few donors.

This clone was seen only once. As yet, its antigen is unknown. The CDR3 spans 15 residues. Trimming took off 1 base at V and 2 bases at J, with 12 bases between the two ends. Germline V lookup: CDR1 SGHRS, CDR2 YFSETQ. This table comes from immunoSEQ multiplex PCR, and its TCRdb copy is limited to in-frame clones, with some not included. Of around 2.3 million clones listed, about 94% are singletons. The chain is built from TRBV5-1 and TRBJ1-1; D not resolved. The receptor comes from a man in his late teens or twenties in good health. What was sequenced was naive CD4+ T cells sorted from blood. Documented subset: CD45RA+ positively selected. CDR3 amino acids: CASSLSAVSNTEAFF. The DNA for the CDR3 is TGCGCCAGCAGCTTGTCGGCCGTGAGTAACACTGAAGCTTTCTTT. Full variable domain (rest looked up from reference TRBV5-1 and TRBJ1-1): KAGVTQTPRYLIKTRGQQVTLSCSPISGHRSVSWYQQTPGQGLQFLFEYFSETQRNKGNFPGRFSGRQFSNSRSEMNVSTLELGDSALYLCASSLSAVSNTEAFFGQGTRLTVV.